The 21 T cell receptor beta chains presented below share a single source sample, sequenced in a study of cytomegalovirus exposure and HLA in healthy donors. PCR amplification relied on 60 Vbeta primers (plus 13 Jbeta primers). Here immunoSEQ multiplex PCR was the method, and the copy in TCRdb shows in-frame clones only, minus some. The sample comprises about 190,000 clones, about 86% of which are singletons, and roughly 1.7% rests with the top ten. Material for sequencing was PBMCs. The source of these receptors is a man between 40 and 49 years old in good health and CMV-seropositive.

V is TRBV15 and J is TRBJ2-4; D is perhaps TRBD1 (5 bases). This CDR3 spans 15 amino acids. Germline CDR1 LNHNV, CDR2 YYDKDF (reference sequence). V dropped 1 base and J dropped 0 bases, with 7 bases sitting between them. The CDR3 region is CATSRGTLAKNIQYF. DNA for the CDR3: TGTGCCACCAGCAGAGGGACATTAGCCAAAAACATTCAGTACTTC.

For this clone: Sequence at one end of the junction differs from germline and may be a read error. J is TRBJ1-2 and V is TRBV5-1, with D perhaps matching TRBD1 (6 bases). The CDR3 length is 13 residues. The germline gives CDR1 SGHRS, CDR2 YFSETQ. The CDR3 spells CASSPAGVYVYTF. CDR3 bases: TGCGCCAGCAGCCCGGCAGGGGTCTATGTCTACACCTTC.

This clone has ten or more counts. The chain combines TRBV6-6 with TRBJ2-3; D unresolved. The length of the CDR3 is 14 residues. The germline V gene encodes CDR1 MNHNY and CDR2 SVGAGI (reference sequence). V gave up 5 bases and J gave up 5 bases, with 14 bases separating them. In DNA form, the CDR3 reads TGTGCCAGCAGTGGGTGGAGCACCCTAGATACGCAGTATTTT. This gives the protein CASSGWSTLDTQYF.

J is TRBJ2-5 and V is TRBV5-5; 8 nucleotides agree with TRBD2. The germline gives CDR1 SGHKS, CDR2 YYEKEE (reference sequence). V lost 1 base to trimming and J lost 0 bases; unmatched junction nucleotides: 2. CDR3 size: 15 residues. The CDR3 coding sequence is TGTGCCAGCAGCTTGTTAGCGGGAAACCAAGAGACCCAGTACTTC. Amino acids: CASSLLAGNQETQYF.

The J gene is TRBJ1-2, the V gene TRBV9; 8 bases are a match to TRBD1. Per the germline V gene, CDR1 is SGDLS and CDR2 is YYNGEE. This CDR3 region has 13 residues. The trim removed 3 bases at V and 7 bases at J, leaving 5 bases unmatched. The CDR3 sequence: CASSAEQGGGYTF. The DNA for the CDR3 is TGTGCCAGCAGCGCAGAACAGGGGGGTGGCTACACCTTC.

This clone has just a few counts. This rearrangement joins TRBV9 to TRBJ2-3, with D maybe TRBD2 (5 bases). Germline V gene sequence: CDR1 SGDLS, CDR2 YYNGEE. Trimming removed 3 bases at V and 8 bases at J, with 19 bases between. This CDR3 region has 15 residues. This CDR3 is CASSETGISSGTQYF. The CDR3 DNA reads TGTGCCAGCAGCGAAACCGGGATCTCGAGCGGTACGCAGTATTTT.

This clone was picked up a small number of times. This sequence joins TRBV11-1 and TRBJ1-3; 9 bases align to TRBD1. This CDR3 is built from 14 residues. Germline values: CDR1 SGHAT, CDR2 FQDESV (reference sequence). V shed 5 bases and J 2 bases; nucleotides not matched to a gene: 1. The CDR3 spells CASSDRGAGNTIYF. In nucleotides, the CDR3 is TGTGCCAGCAGCGACAGGGGGGCTGGAAACACCATATATTTT.

This chain connects TRBV4-1 to TRBJ2-7; no clear D. There are 16 residues in the CDR3. The ends were cut back, 0 bases at V and 0 bases at J, with 12 bases in the middle. In germline, CDR1 is MGHRA, CDR2 YSYEKL. The DNA of the CDR3 is TGCGCCAGCAGCCAAGATATAGCAGCCCGCTCCTACGAGCAGTACTTC. Protein sequence: CASSQDIAARSYEQYF.

The rearrangement uses TRBV5-1 and TRBJ1-2, with a possible D match to TRBD1 (6 bases). Germline V gives CDR1 SGHRS, CDR2 YFSETQ. The germline V and J ends were trimmed by 4 bases and 10 bases, with 20 bases remaining between them. The CDR3 spans 14 residues. In DNA form, the CDR3 reads TGCGCCAGCAGCGCCCCTGAGGGGGTCGATGTCTACACCTTC. Translation: CASSAPEGVDVYTF.

Comment on this clone: No DNA is shown, since the ends of the CDR3 on it are uncertain; the CDR3 is the one TCRdb lists. The chain employs TRBV7-3 and TRBJ2-2; the table's TRBD1 call for D was not verified on the DNA. From germline, CDR1 is SGHTA and CDR2 FQGTGA. The CDR3 is 16 amino acids long, termini counted. This chain's CDR3 is CASSSSGTGVAGELFF.

This chain uses TRBV5-1 with TRBJ2-7, with 8 bases matching TRBD1. With 3 bases clipped from V and 4 bases from J, the junction kept 9 bases outside the gene matches. Per germline, CDR1 SGHRS and CDR2 YFSETQ. This CDR3 region has 15 residues. The CDR3 spells CASSSSGTGLYEQYF. CDR3 nucleotide sequence: TGCGCCAGCAGCTCCTCCGGGACAGGACTTTACGAGCAGTACTTC.

The chain carries TRBV28 and TRBJ2-5; D not certain. Gene TRBJ2-7 matches the end of the DNA better, so the J call may be wrong. From germline, CDR1 is MDHEN and CDR2 SYDVKM. The length of the CDR3 is 16 residues. Written as DNA, the CDR3 is TGTGCCAGCAGTCCCCTGACGGGTTTTTCCTTCTACGAGCAGTACTTC. Encoded protein: CASSPLTGFSFYEQYF.

V usage is TRBV29-1 and J usage is TRBJ1-1; D uncertain. This CDR3 has 15 amino acids. The ends were cut back, 7 bases at V and 4 bases at J, with 22 bases in the middle. CDR1 is SQVTM and CDR2 is ANQGSEA in the germline V gene. The CDR3 protein is CSAQTAREASTEAFF. The DNA of the CDR3 is TGCAGCGCTCAAACTGCGAGGGAGGCGTCCACTGAAGCTTTCTTT.

The chain links TRBV28 to TRBJ2-7; D uncertain. CDR1 is MDHEN, CDR2 SYDVKM, per germline. This CDR3 comprises 12 residues. Trimming left V 8 bases short and J 2 bases short, with 10 bases between. The CDR3: CASADTTYEQYF. The CDR3 nucleotides are TGTGCCAGCGCCGACACAACCTACGAGCAGTACTTC.

The chain joins TRBV11-2 to TRBJ2-5; 8 bases agree with TRBD1. The CDR3 is 12 residues long. Germline CDR1 is SGHAT and CDR2 is FQNNGV. J was trimmed by 4 bases and V by 9 bases; bases with no gene match: 4. The CDR3 DNA follows: TGTGCCAGTGGACAGGGAGGAGAGACCCAGTACTTC. Translated: CASGQGGETQYF.

V usage is TRBV29-1 and J usage is TRBJ1-2; tentatively, D is TRBD1 (5 bases). V was trimmed by 0 bases and J by 8 bases, leaving 13 bases between them. The germline V gene encodes CDR1 SQVTM and CDR2 ANQGSEA. The CDR3 consists of 13 residues. The CDR3 bases are TGCAGCGTTGAAGACGCAGGGAAGGGAGGCTACACCTTC. Protein sequence: CSVEDAGKGGYTF.

The rearrangement joins TRBV7-8 to TRBJ1-3; maybe TRBD1 (6 bases). This CDR3 has 15 residues. Germline CDR1 is SGHVS and CDR2 is FQNEAQ. Trimming took off 4 bases at V and 2 bases at J, with 12 bases between the two ends. This CDR3 is CASSSLQGPGNTIYF. For the CDR3, the DNA is TGTGCCAGCAGCTCACTACAGGGTCCTGGAAACACCATATATTTT.

The J gene is TRBJ2-7, the V gene TRBV29-1; D gene uncertain. CDR1 is SQVTM, CDR2 ANQGSEA, per germline. Trimming removed 1 base from V and 4 bases from J, with 17 bases in between. The length of the CDR3 is 15 residues. CDR3 bases: TGCAGCGTTGAAGTACGTGACACCCCAAGGTACGAGCAGTACTTC. It codes for CSVEVRDTPRYEQYF.

The rearrangement uses TRBV5-1 and TRBJ1-1; D perhaps matches TRBD1 (5 bases). The V end lost 2 bases, the J end lost 0 bases, and 14 bases lay between the germline ends. CDR1 and CDR2 (germline): SGHRS, YFSETQ. The CDR3 is 16 residues long. The CDR3 loop is CASSLGLQEMNTEAFF. The CDR3 DNA sequence: TGCGCCAGCAGCTTAGGCTTACAGGAAATGAACACTGAAGCTTTCTTT.

V is TRBV5-8 and J is TRBJ2-1; 7 bases line up with TRBD2. The V gene's germline CDR1 is SGHTS and CDR2 YDEGEE. The CDR3 runs to 12 residues. V shed 2 bases and J 15 bases; nucleotides not matched to a gene: 8. The CDR3 region has the DNA TGTGCCAGCAGCTTTCCCTCTAGCGGTCGGTTCTTC. It is translated as CASSFPSSGRFF.

The chain couples TRBV7-8 to TRBJ2-1; 9 bases are shared with TRBD2. This CDR3 comprises 18 residues. V trimming: 1 base; J trimming: 10 bases; junction bases outside the gene matches: 17. The germline V gene encodes CDR1 SGHVS and CDR2 FQNEAQ. The DNA for the CDR3 is TGTGCCAGCAGCTTAGTGTTTCAAGCCCGCAGGCTAGCGGGGGAGCAGTTCTTC. It yields the protein CASSLVFQARRLAGEQFF. Filled out from reference TRBV7-8 and TRBJ2-1, the complete variable domain reads GAGVSQSPRYKVAKRGQDVALRCDPISGHVSLFWYQQALGQGPEFLTYFQNEAQLDKSGLPSDRFFAERPEGSVSTLKIQRTQQEDSAVYLCASSLVFQARRLAGEQFFGPGTRLTVL.